This T cell receptor beta chain was recorded in a study of shared clonotypes between healthy human individuals. Study-wide results and caveats: Blood alone was sampled, and tissue repertoires likely differ.

In regard to this clone: What it binds is unknown. A much larger clone sits a single nucleotide away, making a read error possible.

Sequencing was performed with immunoSEQ multiplex PCR; in TCRdb, only in-frame clones are kept and a portion is missing. The sample includes roughly 95,000 clones, 40% to 55% of them seen just once. The sequencing sample was made of PBMCs. The clonotype originates from a middle-aged woman in good health. Some clones in this sample may be carry-over from other donors' samples.

CDR3 nucleotide sequence: TGCAGCGTAGAATCTCTAGCGGCTACGCAGTATTTT. Protein: CSVESLAATQYF. This chain uses TRBV29-1 with TRBJ2-3; 7 bases align to TRBD2. Germline V gene sequence: CDR1 SQVTM, CDR2 ANQGSEA. V lost 6 bases and J lost 8; bases outside the gene matches: 8. The CDR3 contains 12 residues.